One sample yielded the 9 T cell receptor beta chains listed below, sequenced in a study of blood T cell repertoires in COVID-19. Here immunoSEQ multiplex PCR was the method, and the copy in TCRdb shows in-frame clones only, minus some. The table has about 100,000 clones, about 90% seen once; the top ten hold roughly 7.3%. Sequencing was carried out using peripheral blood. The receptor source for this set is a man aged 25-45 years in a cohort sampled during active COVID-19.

In DNA, the CDR3 is TGTGCCAGCAGCTTGGCAGGAGGGGTCGAAAAACTGTTTTTT. Encoded protein: CASSLAGGVEKLFF. This chain joins TRBV7-9 and TRBJ1-4; weak D call: TRBD1 (5 bases). CDR3 length equals 14 residues. Trimming removed 3 bases at V and 8 bases at J, with 13 bases between. Germline V CDR1 and CDR2: SEHNR, FQNEAQ (reference sequence).

As DNA, the CDR3 is TGTGCCATCAGTGCCGGCTCTGGGGCCAACGTCCTGACTTTC. This encodes CAISAGSGANVLTF. The chain has TRBV10-3 and TRBJ2-6; D remains unclear. Trimming pared 4 bases from V and 0 bases from J, leaving 4 bases between. Germline V gene sequence: CDR1 ENHRY, CDR2 SYGVKD. This CDR3 has 14 amino acids.

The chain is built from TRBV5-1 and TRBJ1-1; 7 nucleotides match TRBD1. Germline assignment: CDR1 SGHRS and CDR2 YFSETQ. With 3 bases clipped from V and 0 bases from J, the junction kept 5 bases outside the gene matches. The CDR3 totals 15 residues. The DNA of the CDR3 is TGCGCCAGCAGCTCTTCCGGGACAGTGAACACTGAAGCTTTCTTT. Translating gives CASSSSGTVNTEAFF. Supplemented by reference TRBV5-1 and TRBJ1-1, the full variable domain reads KAGVTQTPRYLIKTRGQQVTLSCSPISGHRSVSWYQQTPGQGLQFLFEYFSETQRNKGNFPGRFSGRQFSNSRSEMNVSTLELGDSALYLCASSSSGTVNTEAFFGQGTRLTVV.

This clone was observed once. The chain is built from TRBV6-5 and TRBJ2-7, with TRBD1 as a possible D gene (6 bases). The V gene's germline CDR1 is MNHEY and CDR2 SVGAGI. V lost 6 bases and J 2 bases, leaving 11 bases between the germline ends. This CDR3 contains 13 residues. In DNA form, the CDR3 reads TGTGCCAGCAGCCGGGGACACCCCTACGAGCAGTACTTC. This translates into CASSRGHPYEQYF.

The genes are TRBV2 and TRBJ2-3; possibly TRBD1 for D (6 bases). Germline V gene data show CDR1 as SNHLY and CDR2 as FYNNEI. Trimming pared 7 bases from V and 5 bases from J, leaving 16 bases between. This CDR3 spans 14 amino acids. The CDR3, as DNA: TGTGCCAGCAAGGTCAGGGGCCGAGGAGATACGCAGTATTTT. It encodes CASKVRGRGDTQYF.

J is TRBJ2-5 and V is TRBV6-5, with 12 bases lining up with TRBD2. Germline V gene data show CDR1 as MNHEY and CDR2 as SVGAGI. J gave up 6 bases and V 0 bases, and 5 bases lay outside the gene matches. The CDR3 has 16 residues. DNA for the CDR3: TGTGCCAGCAGTTACTCGAAACTAGCGGGGGGAAAGACCCAGTACTTC. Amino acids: CASSYSKLAGGKTQYF.

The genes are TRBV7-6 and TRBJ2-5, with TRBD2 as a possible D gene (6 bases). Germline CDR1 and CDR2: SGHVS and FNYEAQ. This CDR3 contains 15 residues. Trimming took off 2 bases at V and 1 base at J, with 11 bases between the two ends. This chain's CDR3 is CASSLLGGRQETQYF. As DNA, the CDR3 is TGTGCCAGCAGCTTATTGGGGGGTCGCCAAGAGACCCAGTACTTC.

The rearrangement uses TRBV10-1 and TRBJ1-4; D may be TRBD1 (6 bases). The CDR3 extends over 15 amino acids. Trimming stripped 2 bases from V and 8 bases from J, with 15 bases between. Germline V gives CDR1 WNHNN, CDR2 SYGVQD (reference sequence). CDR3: CASSEEGGAWEKLFF. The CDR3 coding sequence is TGCGCCAGCAGTGAGGAAGGGGGGGCGTGGGAAAAACTGTTTTTT.

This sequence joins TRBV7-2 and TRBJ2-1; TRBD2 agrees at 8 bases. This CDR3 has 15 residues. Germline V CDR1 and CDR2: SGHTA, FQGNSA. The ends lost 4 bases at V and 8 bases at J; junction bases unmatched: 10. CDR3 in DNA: TGTGCCAGCAGCTCACGGTCCGGGGGGGCCCATGAGCAGTTCTTC. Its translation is CASSSRSGGAHEQFF. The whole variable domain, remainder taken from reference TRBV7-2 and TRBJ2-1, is GAGVSQSPSNKVTEKGKDVELRCDPISGHTALYWYRQSLGQGLEFLIYFQGNSAPDKSGLPSDRFSAERTGGSVSTLTIQRTQQEDSAVYLCASSSRSGGAHEQFFGPGTRLTVL.